This T cell receptor (beta chain) was documented in a study of blood T cell repertoires in COVID-19 (dated by TCRdb to the early 2020s). At the level of the whole study: Samples from collaborators originated in the United States, Italy and Spain and spanned both the acute and convalescent phases of COVID-19. A de-identified subject ID, COVID-19 status, age in years and sex were almost always included in the sample metadata. The samples were drawn from the first 160 participants of the ongoing ImmuneRACE study and from some 1,300 subjects provided by 6 global collaborators. The material from the prospective study consisted of cDNA or gDNA derived from T cells, B-cell-depleted T cells, or PBMCs. Where available, HLA class I and class II types were taken from metadata supplied by the sample provider and were not determined by assay-based typing. The dataset comprised deeply sampled blood TCRbeta repertoires from subjects exposed to, actively infected with, or recovered from COVID-19. The repertoires were released in a freely available public database intended as a resource for research on the immune response to SARS-CoV-2. On the study overall, not on this receptor specifically: The quantity of clinical and demographic metadata differed by source and by participant and was supplied without curation.

Concerning this clone: The antigen this receptor binds is unknown. No much larger clone exists at a distance of one base, and base qualities are not known.

Looking up the germline V gene (reference sequence) yields CDR1 LNHDA and CDR2 SQIVND. V is cut by 6 bases and J by 2 bases, and the space between the germline ends is 13 bases. Taken from cysteine to phenylalanine, the CDR3 has 14 residues. The read is trimmed to its CDR3 DNA, 42 bases read in frame from base 1. Collaborating institutions collected whole blood in K2EDTA tubes following their own protocols. Collaborator samples were shipped for TCRbeta analysis as frozen whole blood, isolated PBMCs, or DNA extracted from either sample type. TCRbeta CDR3 regions were amplified from genomic DNA using the immunoSEQ Assay, a bias-controlled multiplex PCR. The authors processed their data as follows. The number of nucleated cells in each sample was estimated by amplification of reference gene primers within the assay. To quantify the absolute abundance of each unique TCRbeta CDR3 rearrangement, sequence reads were collapsed and filtered. Productive Simpson clonality was computed per sample as the square root of Simpson's diversity index over productive rearrangements. Here the immuneACCESS table is served through TCRdb, limited to in-frame sequences with V and J called. Missing clones are a known gap in these copies; in checked studies unresolved V genes cover under half, and the rest lacks a known reason. For V, J and clone size, that table is used; D and trimming come from the DNA. Across this sample there are about 260,000 clones, with roughly 84% seen only once. The top ten clonotypes cover 4% to 4.5% of the sample.

This chain is built from TRBV19 and TRBJ1-2; TRBD1 is a weak D gene call, 5 bases matching. Sequencing input: peripheral blood. This clonotype originated in a man between 60 and 75 years old with acute or convalescent COVID-19. The CDR3 in this case is CASRNSGQNYGYTF. Here is the DNA: TGTGCCAGTAGAAATTCAGGGCAGAACTATGGCTACACCTTC.